Presented here are 24 T cell receptor beta chains from one specimen sequenced in a study of early stage breast cancer tumors. Sequenced by immunoSEQ multiplex PCR; TCRdb stores in-frame clones only, minus some. The sample includes about 5,400 clones, around 68% of them seen just once. Sequencing input: breast tumor tissue. The receptors shown here come from a person aged 55 to 69 with breast cancer.

V and J are TRBV2 and TRBJ2-7; TRBD2 matches at 15 bases. This CDR3 spans 16 amino acids. V was clipped by 8 bases and J by 4 bases; unmatched bases: 9. The germline gives CDR1 SNHLY, CDR2 FYNNEI. CDR3 sequence (DNA): TGTGCCAGCTCTTGGGGACTAGCGGGAGGTGGATACGAGCAGTACTTC. This gives the protein CASSWGLAGGGYEQYF.

The J gene is TRBJ1-2, the V gene TRBV6-1; the match to TRBD1 covers 7 bases. This CDR3 contains 14 residues. V lost 1 base and J lost 4; bases outside the gene matches: 3. Germline loops: CDR1 MNHNS, CDR2 SASEGT. The CDR3 DNA follows: TGTGCCAGCAGTGAAGGGGGGACAGTCTATGGCTACACCTTC. Its protein product is CASSEGGTVYGYTF.

The chain has TRBV7-3 and TRBJ2-7; 9 bases are a match to TRBD1. J gave up 6 bases and V 5 bases, and 11 bases lay outside the gene matches. The CDR3 is made up of 15 amino acids. Germline lookup yields CDR1 SGHTA and CDR2 FQGTGA. This CDR3 reads CASSPTGGGRSEQYF. DNA of the CDR3: TGTGCCAGCAGCCCGACAGGGGGAGGACGAAGCGAGCAGTACTTC.

The chain carries TRBV5-4 and TRBJ1-2; a possible D gene is TRBD1 (5 bases). The germline V gene has CDR1 SGHNT and CDR2 YYREEE (reference sequence). CDR3 length: 14 residues. Trimming cost V 4 bases and J 6 bases, with 16 bases left between them. The DNA for the CDR3 is TGTGCCAGCAGCGCGCCTCTTGGAGGGGATGGCTACACCTTC. Encoded protein: CASSAPLGGDGYTF.

The gene calls are TRBV5-4 and TRBJ2-7, with 8 positions matching TRBD1. The CDR3 consists of 14 residues. V shed 5 bases and J 4 bases; nucleotides not matched to a gene: 8. The germline gives CDR1 SGHNT, CDR2 YYREEE (reference sequence). CDR3 sequence: CASRFPGQEYEQYF. CDR3 DNA: TGTGCCAGCAGGTTTCCGGGACAGGAATACGAGCAGTACTTC.

This chain uses TRBV5-1 with TRBJ1-6, with D maybe TRBD1 (5 bases). Germline CDR1 reads SGHRS; CDR2 reads YFSETQ. Trimming took 2 bases from V and 11 from J, leaving 14 bases between them. CDR3 length: 14 residues. CDR3 loop: CASSLEGVGPPLHF. CDR3 sequence (DNA): TGCGCCAGCAGCTTAGAAGGGGTTGGGCCACCCCTCCACTTT. Complete variable domain (other parts from reference TRBV5-1 and TRBJ1-6): KAGVTQTPRYLIKTRGQQVTLSCSPISGHRSVSWYQQTPGQGLQFLFEYFSETQRNKGNFPGRFSGRQFSNSRSEMNVSTLELGDSALYLCASSLEGVGPPLHFGNGTRLTVT.

For this clone: Relative to the germline gene, one junction end is altered; a read error may explain this. This rearrangement joins TRBV7-7 to TRBJ1-3, with D maybe TRBD1 (6 bases). This CDR3 contains 15 residues. Germline CDR1 and CDR2: SSHAT and FNYEAQ (reference sequence). The CDR3 DNA reads as TGTGCTAGCAGCTTAGCTGAGGGGGCTGGAAACACCATATATTTT. This translates into CASSLAEGAGNTIYF.

There are a few counts of this clone. The V and J genes are TRBV5-1 and TRBJ2-2; D may correspond to TRBD1 or TRBD2 (5 bases each). The germline V and J ends were trimmed by 1 base and 1 base, with 14 bases remaining between them. Germline CDR1 and CDR2: SGHRS and YFSETQ. The CDR3 is made up of 17 amino acids. CDR3 region: CASSLSPGRRNTGELFF. CDR3 bases: TGCGCCAGCAGCTTGTCCCCGGGACGGAGGAACACCGGGGAGCTGTTTTTT.

The J gene is TRBJ1-5, the V gene TRBV19; D unclear. Trimming left V 2 bases short and J 1 base short, with 6 bases between. The V gene's germline CDR1 is LNHDA and CDR2 SQIVND (reference sequence). The CDR3 totals 14 residues. The DNA of the CDR3 is TGTGCCAGTAGTATAATAACCAGCAATCAGCCCCAGCATTTT. It translates to CASSIITSNQPQHF.

The V and J genes are TRBV4-1 and TRBJ1-1; TRBD1 agrees at 7 bases. The V gene's germline CDR1 is MGHRA and CDR2 YSYEKL. V shed 0 bases and J 5 bases; nucleotides not matched to a gene: 15. The length of the CDR3 is 18 residues. As DNA, the CDR3 is TGCGCCAGCAGCCAAGATCTCGGTGCAGGGGGTGTTGCGACTGAAGCTTTCTTT. This codes for CASSQDLGAGGVATEAFF.

This clone turned up a few times. V gene TRBV11-3 combines with J gene TRBJ2-7, with 10 bases matching TRBD1. Looked up from germline, CDR1 is SGHNT and CDR2 is YENEEA. The CDR3 contains 14 residues. V dropped 5 bases and J dropped 3; count of bases not matched to a gene: 4. CDR3 sequence reads: CASSEGQGDYEQYF. CDR3 nucleotides: TGTGCCAGCAGCGAAGGACAGGGGGACTACGAGCAGTACTTC.

This clone was found a few times. J is TRBJ1-1 and V is TRBV18, with D unclear. The germline V gene has CDR1 KGHSH and CDR2 LQKENI. The CDR3 contains 16 residues. V lost 2 bases, J lost 4 bases, and 17 bases lay in between. CDR3 in DNA: TGTGCCAGCTCACCAATCCTCCGGGATGTGTTCACTGAAGCTTTCTTT. Translated: CASSPILRDVFTEAFF.

By share of the sample, this clone is medium-sized. This sample also contains other DNA sequences that code for the same CDR3. This chain links TRBV11-2 with TRBJ1-2, with no clear D. CDR1 is SGHAT, CDR2 FQNNGV, per germline. Trimming left V 4 bases short and J 0 bases short, with 12 bases between. There are 15 residues in the CDR3. The CDR3 coding sequence is TGTGCCAGCAGCTGGGGAAGTGGATCTAACTATGGCTACACCTTC. This encodes CASSWGSGSNYGYTF.

The V and J genes are TRBV27 and TRBJ2-3; 14 nucleotides align to TRBD2. CDR3 size: 17 residues. Germline lookup yields CDR1 MNHEY and CDR2 SMNVEV (reference sequence). V lost 5 bases to trimming and J lost 5 bases; unmatched junction nucleotides: 9. DNA for the CDR3: TGTGCCAGCAGTCCTCGTCTGACTAGCGGGAGGGGAGATACGCAGTATTTT. Protein sequence: CASSPRLTSGRGDTQYF.

The chain recombines TRBV9 with TRBJ1-2; D gene uncertain. Trimming removed 3 bases from V and 6 bases from J, with 15 bases in between. Germline-derived CDR1 and CDR2 are SGDLS and YYNGEE. This CDR3 has 14 residues. CDR3 bases: TGTGCCAGCAGCGCAACGGACCGGTTAAATGGCTACACCTTC. Residues: CASSATDRLNGYTF.

The genes are TRBV2 and TRBJ2-6; D is unresolved. The CDR3 extends over 15 amino acids. Germline CDR1 SNHLY, CDR2 FYNNEI. V was clipped by 3 bases and J by 0 bases, with 6 bases between them. Here the CDR3 reads CASSDQSSGANVLTF. In DNA form, the CDR3 reads TGTGCCAGCAGTGACCAGAGCTCTGGGGCCAACGTCCTGACTTTC.

The J gene is TRBJ1-1, the V gene TRBV15; weak D call: TRBD1 (6 bases). CDR3 length: 15 amino acids. Germline CDR1 is LNHNV and CDR2 is YYDKDF (reference sequence). V was shortened by 0 bases and J by 4 bases, with 12 bases between the two germline ends. CDR3 DNA: TGTGCCACCAGCAGAGAACCCAGGGGTGGCACTGAAGCTTTCTTT. This translates into CATSREPRGGTEAFF. The variable domain in full, with the rest retrieved from reference TRBV15 and TRBJ1-1, is DAMVIQNPRYQVTQFGKPVTLSCSQTLNHNVMYWYQQKSSQAPKLLFHYYDKDFNNEADTPDNFQSRRPNTSFCFLDIRSPGLGDTAMYLCATSREPRGGTEAFFGQGTRLTVV.

The chain uses TRBV7-2 and TRBJ2-6, with D tentatively TRBD2 (5 bases). Germline lookup yields CDR1 SGHTA and CDR2 FQGNSA. With 3 bases removed from V and 0 bases from J, the gap between germline ends came to 15 bases. CDR3 length: 18 residues. CDR3 residues: CASSFPWEFRSGANVLTF. The CDR3 DNA is TGTGCCAGCAGCTTCCCTTGGGAGTTCCGCTCTGGGGCCAACGTCCTGACTTTC.

This clone is a singleton in its sample. The chain combines TRBV27 with TRBJ1-4; 8 positions match TRBD1. This CDR3 is built from 15 residues. Per the germline V gene, CDR1 is MNHEY and CDR2 is SMNVEV (reference sequence). The trim removed 5 bases at V and 8 bases at J, leaving 10 bases unmatched. The CDR3 coding sequence is TGTGCCAGCAGTGCCCAGACAGGGGTTGGAGAAAAACTGTTTTTT. This codes for CASSAQTGVGEKLFF.

The genes are TRBV5-1 and TRBJ1-1; D is possibly TRBD1 (5 bases). The CDR3 has 16 amino acids. The germline V gene has CDR1 SGHRS and CDR2 YFSETQ. With 2 bases removed from V and 1 base from J, the gap between germline ends came to 15 bases. The CDR3 DNA follows: TGCGCCAGCAGCTTAAGACCTGACGGGGCGAACACTGAAGCTTTCTTT. Amino acid sequence: CASSLRPDGANTEAFF.

This clone was seen only a few times. This chain joins TRBV4-1 and TRBJ2-5; 7 nucleotides align to TRBD2. The CDR3 is 17 residues long. Per the germline V gene, CDR1 is MGHRA and CDR2 is YSYEKL. The ends lost 0 bases at V and 4 bases at J; junction bases unmatched: 11. The CDR3 loop is CASSQDRGLKGTETQYF. CDR3 DNA sequence: TGCGCCAGCAGCCAAGATCGGGGACTAAAGGGGACAGAGACCCAGTACTTC.

This clone appeared a few times. The chain has TRBV28 and TRBJ2-7; D is tentatively TRBD1 or TRBD2 (5 bases each). Germline V gene sequence: CDR1 MDHEN, CDR2 SYDVKM. Trimming stripped 5 bases from V and 3 bases from J, with 17 bases between. The CDR3 has 15 residues. The CDR3 DNA reads as TGTGCCAGCAGTCCTCCCGGGTGGGACCGCTACGAGCAGTACTTC. It encodes CASSPPGWDRYEQYF.

This chain links TRBV5-1 with TRBJ2-2; 12 positions agree with TRBD2. Trimming at V came to 4 bases and at J to 4 bases, leaving 11 bases not matched to a gene. This CDR3 contains 18 residues. Germline loops: CDR1 SGHRS, CDR2 YFSETQ. The chain's CDR3 is CASSASTSGRSGTGELFF. DNA for the CDR3: TGCGCCAGCAGCGCGTCGACTAGCGGGAGATCGGGCACCGGGGAGCTGTTTTTT.

The V call is TRBV6-5, the J call TRBJ2-7, with 12 positions matching TRBD2. CDR1 and CDR2 (germline): MNHEY, SVGAGI. The CDR3 loop spans 15 amino acids. Trimming removed 4 bases from V and 6 bases from J; junction bases left unmatched: 7. CDR3 in DNA: TGTGCCAGCAGTTCCCCGACTAGCGGGAGATCCGAGCAGTACTTC. This translates into CASSSPTSGRSEQYF.